Each of the 23 T cell receptor beta chains below was sequenced from the same sample in a study of T cells in Graves' hyperthyroidism and ophthalmopathy. The CDR3 regions of TCR beta were amplified from RNA transcripts. HTBI primers were employed in a first-round RT-PCR of the TCR CDR3. TCRdb fed the multiplex PCR reads into MiXCR, producing one record per CDR3 protein. The sample holds a few hundred thousand distinct CDR3 sequences, roughly 14% seen once. The source material was blood. These receptors originate from a woman between 18 and 29 years old with Graves' hyperthyroidism.

This clonotype was seen ten or more times. J is TRBJ2-2 and V is TRBV29-1, with D uncertain. Trimming took 4 bases from V and 2 from J, leaving 5 bases between them. Germline loops: CDR1 SQVTM, CDR2 ANQGSEA. CDR3 length: 12 residues. CDR3 amino acids: CSVARNTGELFF. The DNA for the CDR3 is TGCAGCGTTGCCAGAAACACCGGGGAGCTGTTTTTT.

This clonotype has only a few counts. This rearrangement joins TRBV24-1 to TRBJ2-2, with TRBD1 as a possible D gene (6 bases). CDR1 and CDR2 from the germline V gene are KGHDR and SFDVKD. Trimming stripped 0 bases from V and 4 bases from J, with 8 bases between. CDR3 length: 15 residues. In DNA form, the CDR3 reads TGTGCCACCAGTGATTTGGGGGGCGGCACCGGGGAGCTGTTTTTT. It is translated as CATSDLGGGTGELFF.

This clonotype was seen repeatedly, ten times or more. The chain is built from TRBV20-1 and TRBJ2-1; D remains ambiguous. Looked up from germline, CDR1 is DFQATT and CDR2 is SNEGSKA (reference sequence). Trimming pared 3 bases from V and 5 bases from J, leaving 14 bases between. This CDR3 has 14 residues. The CDR3 coding sequence is TGCAGTGCTAGTTTTTATGCCCGGGACAATGAGCAGTTCTTC. Amino acid sequence: CSASFYARDNEQFF.

Turning to this clonotype: The final CDR3 position lacks the conserved phenylalanine or tryptophan, pointing to a likely read error. The chain combines TRBV11-1 with TRBJ2-7; D is unclear. The CDR3 loop spans 15 amino acids. Germline assignment: CDR1 SGHAT and CDR2 FQDESV (reference sequence). Trimming took 3 bases from V and 3 from J, leaving 15 bases between them. The DNA of the CDR3 is TGTGCCAGCAGCTTGACGGGTGCTGAAGGCTACGAGCAGTACCTC. Translation gives CASSLTGAEGYEQYL.

This clonotype was detected ten times or more. The V gene is TRBV9, the J gene TRBJ2-7; the D gene is possibly TRBD2 (5 bases). The length of the CDR3 is 17 residues. CDR1 is SGDLS and CDR2 is YYNGEE in the germline V gene. The germline V and J ends were trimmed by 4 bases and 2 bases, with 22 bases remaining between them. The CDR3 bases are TGTGCCAGCAGCACCAGACAAGGACTGCCGGCCCCCTACGAGCAGTACTTC. Translation gives CASSTRQGLPAPYEQYF.

CDR3 sequence reads: CASSSWTTKQETQYF. The CDR3 region has the DNA TGTGCCAGCAGCTCCTGGACTACTAAACAAGAGACCCAGTACTTC. The chain uses TRBV7-3 and TRBJ2-5; TRBD2 might be the D (6 bases). The CDR3 length is 15 residues. Germline loops: CDR1 SGHTA, CDR2 FQGTGA. Trimming took 4 bases from V and 2 from J, leaving 14 bases between them.

This clonotype has a count of ten or more. The V and J genes are TRBV20-1 and TRBJ1-1; D is ambiguous. This CDR3 region has 15 residues. The germline V and J ends were trimmed by 3 bases and 5 bases, with 19 bases remaining between them. CDR1 is DFQATT and CDR2 is SNEGSKA in the germline V gene (reference sequence). In DNA form, the CDR3 reads TGCAGTGCTAGTGAGGGCCCTTGGGTAGGGACTGAAGCTTTCTTT. It specifies CSASEGPWVGTEAFF.

The table lists this clonotype with a few counts. The rearrangement links TRBV11-2 to TRBJ1-3, with D unclear. CDR1 SGHAT and CDR2 FQNNGV come from the germline V gene. This CDR3 is built from 14 residues. Trimming removed 5 bases from V and 0 bases from J, with 8 bases in between. CDR3 sequence (DNA): TGTGCCAGCAGCGGGCGGATCTCTGGAAACACCATATATTTT. Encoded protein: CASSGRISGNTIYF.

This clonotype occurred many times. This chain joins TRBV5-1 and TRBJ1-2; 8 nucleotides line up with TRBD1. From germline, CDR1 is SGHRS and CDR2 YFSETQ. Losses at the gene ends were 0 bases for V and 6 bases for J; bases not matched to a gene: 7. The CDR3 runs to 15 residues. CDR3 bases: TGCGCCAGCAGCTTGGATCCAGGGGGCACCAATGGCTACACCTTC. This sequence encodes CASSLDPGGTNGYTF.

This clonotype was detected once. The rearrangement links TRBV6-2 or TRBV6-3 to TRBJ2-7; no clear D. The CDR3 length is 14 residues. The germline V gene encodes CDR1 MNHEY and CDR2 SVGEGT. Trimming took off 0 bases at V and 7 bases at J, with 13 bases between the two ends. The CDR3 nucleotides read TGTGCCAGCAGTTACTCAAACAGCCCCGCGGAGCAGTACTTC. Its protein is CASSYSNSPAEQYF.

This rearrangement joins TRBV19 to TRBJ1-1; D gene ambiguous. CDR1 and CDR2 from the germline V gene are LNHDA and SQIVND (reference sequence). The V end was cut by 9 bases, the J end by 4 bases, with 21 bases between. This CDR3 comprises 15 residues. CDR3: CASSTGGLLGTEAFF. In nucleotides, the CDR3 is TGTGCCAGCTCAACCGGCGGGCTTCTAGGCACTGAAGCTTTCTTT.

Ten or more counts support this clonotype. CDR3 sequence (DNA): TGTGCCAGCAGGGTAGCGGGAGGGTATTACAATGAGCAGTTCTTC. Translating gives CASRVAGGYYNEQFF. The J gene is TRBJ2-1, the V gene TRBV12-3 or TRBV12-4; 11 nucleotides match TRBD2. The length of the CDR3 is 15 residues. V shed 6 bases, J shed 4 bases, and the junction held 5 bases outside the gene matches.

This clonotype was counted many times. CDR3 residues: CASSLAGGLYNEQFF. As DNA, the CDR3 is TGCGCCAGCAGCTTAGCGGGGGGGCTCTACAATGAGCAGTTCTTC. The rearrangement uses TRBV5-1 and TRBJ2-1; 10 positions match TRBD2. The germline V gene has CDR1 SGHRS and CDR2 YFSETQ. The CDR3 length is 15 residues. V lost 2 bases, J lost 3 bases, and 2 bases stayed unmatched.

In this sample, this clonotype turned up many times. The rearrangement uses TRBV12-3 or TRBV12-4 and TRBJ2-7, with 12 bases that match TRBD1. This CDR3 spans 17 amino acids. V lost 5 bases to trimming and J lost 3 bases; unmatched junction nucleotides: 11. The CDR3: CASSTPSGTGGRYEQYF. In nucleotides, the CDR3 is TGTGCCAGCAGTACTCCCTCGGGGACAGGGGGCCGCTACGAGCAGTACTTC.

This clonotype was seen repeatedly, ten times or more. The genes are TRBV10-3 and TRBJ1-2, with 9 bases fitting TRBD1. The CDR3 covers 15 residues. V lost 3 bases to trimming and J lost 5 bases; unmatched junction nucleotides: 7. Per the germline V gene, CDR1 is ENHRY and CDR2 is SYGVKD. CDR3 protein: CAISDPWDRAYGYTF. The CDR3, as DNA: TGTGCCATCAGTGACCCTTGGGACAGGGCATATGGCTACACCTTC.

As concerns this clonotype: A read error is possible here, since a much larger clone lies one base away. The CDR3, as DNA: TGTGCCAGCAGCACCGGGACTTATGGCTACGCCTTC. Translation gives CASSTGTYGYAF. The rearrangement links TRBV12-3 or TRBV12-4 to TRBJ1-2, with D perhaps matching TRBD1 (5 bases). CDR3 length: 12 amino acids.

This clonotype was seen at least ten times. The chain couples TRBV5-1 to TRBJ1-2; 9 bases align to TRBD1. Trimming at V came to 4 bases and at J to 6 bases, leaving 7 bases not matched to a gene. Germline assignment: CDR1 SGHRS and CDR2 YFSETQ. The CDR3 loop spans 14 amino acids. The DNA of the CDR3 is TGCGCCAGCAGCACGGACAGGGGCCGGGATGGCTACACCTTC. Its protein is CASSTDRGRDGYTF.

This clonotype was seen more than once but under ten times. The rearrangement links TRBV2 to TRBJ1-2; unclear D gene. Trimming cost V 7 bases and J 8 bases, with 17 bases left between them. This CDR3 has 13 amino acids. CDR1 and CDR2 from the germline V gene are SNHLY and FYNNEI. The CDR3, as DNA: TGTGCCAGCACAGGCAGGCCGATTGGGGGCTACACCTTC. The encoded protein is CASTGRPIGGYTF.

This clonotype showed up many times. The chain is built from TRBV12-3 or TRBV12-4 and TRBJ2-2; no clear D. The CDR3 covers 19 residues. The V and J ends lost 2 bases and 2 bases respectively, with 21 bases between them. CDR3 amino acids: CASSLRLGSAALNTGELFF. In nucleotides, the CDR3 is TGTGCCAGCAGTTTAAGATTAGGGTCGGCTGCCCTAAACACCGGGGAGCTGTTTTTT.

The table lists this clonotype with many counts. This chain joins TRBV11-2 and TRBJ2-7; D might be TRBD1 or TRBD2, each matching 5 bases. With 4 bases removed from V and 6 bases from J, the gap between germline ends came to 16 bases. This CDR3 region has 14 residues. Germline assignment: CDR1 SGHAT and CDR2 FQNNGV. CDR3 amino acids: CASSSFHSGLEQYF. The CDR3 bases are TGTGCCAGCAGCTCATTCCACTCGGGGCTCGAGCAGTACTTC.

The chain combines TRBV11-3 with TRBJ1-3; 8 bases fit TRBD1. The ends lost 6 bases at V and 6 bases at J; junction bases unmatched: 4. CDR3 size: 13 residues. The germline V gene has CDR1 SGHNT and CDR2 YENEEA. This chain's CDR3 is CASSPGGENTIYF. In DNA form, the CDR3 reads TGTGCCAGCAGTCCAGGGGGCGAAAACACCATATATTTT.

This clonotype was counted a few times. The V gene is TRBV4-2, the J gene TRBJ1-3, with 9 bases fitting TRBD1. V trimming: 5 bases; J trimming: 0 bases; junction bases outside the gene matches: 5. This CDR3 has 16 amino acids. Germline V gene data show CDR1 as LGHNA and CDR2 as YNFKEQ. This CDR3 reads CASSLTGGNSGNTIYF. The CDR3 nucleotides read TGTGCCAGCAGCTTGACAGGGGGAAACTCTGGAAACACCATATATTTT.

This clonotype was recorded at least ten times. The gene calls are TRBV19 and TRBJ1-1; D not resolved. Per the germline V gene, CDR1 is LNHDA and CDR2 is SQIVND (reference sequence). The V gene lost 5 bases and the J gene lost 1 base, with 11 bases spanning the gap. This CDR3 is 14 amino acids long. CDR3 amino acids: CASSSPPENTEAFF. The CDR3 DNA follows: TGTGCCAGTAGTTCTCCGCCAGAGAACACTGAAGCTTTCTTT. Full variable domain (outside the CDR3, taken from reference TRBV19 and TRBJ1-1): DGGITQSPKYLFRKEGQNVTLSCEQNLNHDAMYWYRQDPGQGLRLIYYSQIVNDFQKGDIAEGYSVSREKKESFPLTVTSAQKNPTAFYLCASSSPPENTEAFFGQGTRLTVV.